This T cell receptor (beta chain) was captured by sequencing in a study of blood T cells in healthy people across ages. This CDR3 contains 13 residues. Germline V lookup: CDR1 DFQATT, CDR2 SNEGSKA (reference sequence). The V segment lost 0 bases and the J segment 7 bases; nucleotides outside the gene matches: 5. Each donor had about 9.6 milliliters of peripheral blood drawn. With a J-beta primer mix and a sample-barcoded 5' primer, a second PCR ran about 7 to 12 cycles. A template-switch adaptor with 12 random nucleotides tagged each cDNA molecule. Via MiXCR, TCRdb re-called the 5' RACE reads, giving one row per CDR3 protein. The sample includes around 870,000 distinct CDR3 sequences, 29% of them seen just once. This clonotype was observed a few times.

Sequencing used blood. The chain links TRBV20-1 to TRBJ1-2, with 7 positions matching TRBD1. This receptor was obtained from an elderly woman in good health. The CDR3, as DNA: TGCAGTGCTAGAGAACAGGGGACTGTTGGCTACACCTTC. It translates to CSAREQGTVGYTF.